What follows are 4 T cell receptor beta chains derived from one specimen sequenced in a study of OX40 agonist ivuxolimab in advanced cancers. The repertoire was sequenced with immunoSEQ multiplex PCR; TCRdb's copy has only in-frame clones and lacks some. The sample has approximately 70,000 clones; just under 95% are singletons. The input for sequencing was CD4+ or CD8+ T cells sorted from blood, taken in a trial of the OX40 agonist ivuxolimab. The receptors were sampled from an adult with an advanced solid tumor such as melanoma, head and neck, liver or kidney cancer.

V and J are TRBV4-1 and TRBJ2-1, with D perhaps TRBD2 (5 bases). This CDR3 is 14 amino acids long. V was clipped by 3 bases and J by 5 bases, with 11 bases between them. Germline V CDR1 and CDR2: MGHRA, YSYEKL. For the CDR3, the DNA is TGCGCCAGCAGCCAGGTACTAGGTCACAATGAGCAGTTCTTC. This gives the protein CASSQVLGHNEQFF.

The V gene is TRBV5-1, the J gene TRBJ2-7; TRBD1 aligns across 11 bases. CDR1 and CDR2 (germline): SGHRS, YFSETQ. This CDR3 has 14 amino acids. V shed 4 bases and J 6 bases; nucleotides not matched to a gene: 6. The CDR3, as DNA: TGCGCCAGCAGCCCCGGACAGGGGGCGAGCGAGCAGTACTTC. Residues: CASSPGQGASEQYF.

The chain links TRBV7-9 to TRBJ2-4, with 9 bases aligning to TRBD2. The V segment lost 5 bases and the J segment 4 bases; nucleotides outside the gene matches: 6. This CDR3 contains 15 residues. Germline lookup yields CDR1 SEHNR and CDR2 FQNEAQ (reference sequence). DNA of the CDR3: TGTGCCAGCAGCCGCACGGGACTAGCAAAAAACATTCAGTACTTC. Translation gives CASSRTGLAKNIQYF. The variable domain in full, completed from reference TRBV7-9 and TRBJ2-4, reads DTGVSQNPRHKITKRGQNVTFRCDPISEHNRLYWYRQTLGQGPEFLTYFQNEAQLEKSRLLSDRFSAERPKGSFSTLEIQRTEQGDSAMYLCASSRTGLAKNIQYFGAGTRLSVL.

The J gene is TRBJ2-5, the V gene TRBV11-2; D may be TRBD2 (6 bases). Trimming removed 1 base from V and 5 bases from J, with 11 bases in between. The CDR3 covers 14 residues. The germline V gene has CDR1 SGHAT and CDR2 FQNNGV. The DNA for the CDR3 is TGTGCCAGCAGCTTAGGGGACTCTTTGGAGACCCAGTACTTC. It yields the protein CASSLGDSLETQYF.